This T cell receptor beta chain emerged from a study of T-cell reconstitution after alpha-beta-depleted transplantation in children. This clonotype has a handful of counts. Its antigen is unknown. Between the trimmed V and J ends, which lost 8 bases and 1 base, there was a span of 14 bases. CDR3 length: 14 residues. The TCRbeta library was prepared with unique molecular identifiers. Each CDR3 protein is one row after TCRdb ran MiXCR on the PCR reads. The sample records some 120,000 distinct CDR3 sequences, under 13% being singletons. Study findings and constraints: By about two months after transplant, alpha-beta T cells reportedly arose from several hundred graft clones that had expanded. The study traced high day-60 TCRbeta diversity in some patients to surviving recipient T cells and thymic progenitors. T-cell counts and diversity at one year post-transplant came mainly from newly produced T cells.

The genes are TRBV12-3 or TRBV12-4 and TRBJ1-2, with D perhaps TRBD1 (6 bases). The starting material was PBMCs, obtained before TCRalphabeta/CD19-depleted stem cell transplant. This receptor was obtained from a boy younger than 10 with acute lymphoblastic leukemia, due to receive a stem cell transplant. As DNA, the CDR3 is TGTGCCAGCGGTCAAAGGGGGGGTAACTATGGCTACACCTTC. Residues: CASGQRGGNYGYTF.